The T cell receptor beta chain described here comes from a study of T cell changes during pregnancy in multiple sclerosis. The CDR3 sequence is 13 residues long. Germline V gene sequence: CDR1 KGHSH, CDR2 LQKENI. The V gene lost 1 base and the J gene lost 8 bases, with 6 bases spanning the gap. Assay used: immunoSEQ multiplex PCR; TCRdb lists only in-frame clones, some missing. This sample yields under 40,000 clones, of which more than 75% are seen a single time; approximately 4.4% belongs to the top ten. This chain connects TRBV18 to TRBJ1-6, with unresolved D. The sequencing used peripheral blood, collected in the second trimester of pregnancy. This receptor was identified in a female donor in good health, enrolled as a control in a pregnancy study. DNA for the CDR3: TGTGCCAGCTCACCACAGGGAGATTCACCCCTCCACTTT. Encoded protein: CASSPQGDSPLHF.